The 7 T cell receptor beta chains below all came from one sample that was sequenced in a study of cytomegalovirus exposure and HLA in healthy donors. The PCR made use of 60 Vbeta and 13 Jbeta primers. Sequenced by immunoSEQ multiplex PCR; TCRdb stores in-frame clones only, minus some. Found here are 150,000 to 180,000 clones, under 80% of them singletons; the top ten hold roughly 2.2%. Sequencing used PBMCs. The receptors originated from a man under 40 in good health and CMV-seronegative.

V usage is TRBV9 and J usage is TRBJ2-1; D call uncertain. The CDR3 spans 15 residues. V lost 4 bases to trimming and J lost 5 bases, with 16 bases between them. CDR1 is SGDLS, CDR2 YYNGEE, per germline. CDR3: CASSIRGSIDNEQFF. The CDR3 DNA sequence: TGTGCCAGCAGCATCCGAGGCTCAATCGACAATGAGCAGTTCTTC.

The chain combines TRBV27 with TRBJ1-1; no reliable D call. The CDR3 has 15 amino acids. Trimming removed 6 bases at V and 6 bases at J, with 20 bases between. Germline V gene lookup returns CDR1 MNHEY and CDR2 SMNVEV (reference sequence). Written as DNA, the CDR3 is TGTGCCAGCAGGCCCGCCCCAGGCAACAACGCTGAAGCTTTCTTT. Protein sequence: CASRPAPGNNAEAFF.

The chain recombines TRBV2 with TRBJ2-5; TRBD1 aligns across 9 bases. V dropped 6 bases and J dropped 5; count of bases not matched to a gene: 10. CDR1 is SNHLY and CDR2 is FYNNEI in the germline V gene. CDR3 size: 15 residues. The CDR3 sequence: CASRPLQGAGETQYF. The CDR3 DNA reads TGTGCCAGCAGACCACTACAGGGGGCTGGGGAGACCCAGTACTTC. The full variable domain, with the rest looked up from reference TRBV2 and TRBJ2-5, is EPEVTQTPSHQVTQMGQEVILRCVPISNHLYFYWYRQILGQKVEFLVSFYNNEISEKSEIFDDQFSVERPDGSNFTLKIRSTKLEDSAMYFCASRPLQGAGETQYFGPGTRLLVL.

This clone was detected only a few times. The rearrangement joins TRBV7-8 to TRBJ1-1; tentative D call: TRBD1 (6 bases). The CDR3 is 15 residues long. V shed 2 bases and J shed 1 base, with 11 bases lying between them. Germline V gene lookup returns CDR1 SGHVS and CDR2 FQNEAQ. DNA of the CDR3: TGTGCCAGCAGCTTAAGTGCAGGGGAGAACACTGAAGCTTTCTTT. Translation: CASSLSAGENTEAFF.

The chain recombines TRBV6-4 with TRBJ1-5; a weak D match, TRBD1 (6 bases). CDR3 length: 13 amino acids. CDR1 and CDR2 from the germline V gene are MRHNA and SNTAGT. V was trimmed by 6 bases and J by 4 bases, leaving 10 bases between them. CDR3 nucleotide sequence: TGTGCCAGCAGCGTCGACAGGAATCAGCCCCAGCATTTT. Protein product: CASSVDRNQPQHF.

This chain links TRBV5-1 with TRBJ1-4; possibly TRBD1 for D (5 bases). Trimming shortened V by 0 bases and J by 8 bases, and 11 bases separated the two germline ends. Germline CDR1 is SGHRS and CDR2 is YFSETQ. The CDR3 has 14 amino acids. The CDR3 spells CASSLAGTEEKLFF. The CDR3 DNA follows: TGCGCCAGCAGCTTGGCAGGGACTGAAGAAAAACTGTTTTTT. Variable domain in full (rest from reference TRBV5-1 and TRBJ1-4): KAGVTQTPRYLIKTRGQQVTLSCSPISGHRSVSWYQQTPGQGLQFLFEYFSETQRNKGNFPGRFSGRQFSNSRSEMNVSTLELGDSALYLCASSLAGTEEKLFFGSGTQLSVL.

This clone was observed a single time. The chain carries TRBV7-9 and TRBJ1-1; D gene ambiguous. The CDR3 runs to 15 residues. Trimming cost V 6 bases and J 4 bases, with 18 bases left between them. The V gene's germline CDR1 is SEHNR and CDR2 FQNEAQ (reference sequence). CDR3 amino acids: CASRSTNREGTEAFF. CDR3 in DNA: TGTGCCAGCAGATCCACCAATAGGGAGGGCACTGAAGCTTTCTTT.